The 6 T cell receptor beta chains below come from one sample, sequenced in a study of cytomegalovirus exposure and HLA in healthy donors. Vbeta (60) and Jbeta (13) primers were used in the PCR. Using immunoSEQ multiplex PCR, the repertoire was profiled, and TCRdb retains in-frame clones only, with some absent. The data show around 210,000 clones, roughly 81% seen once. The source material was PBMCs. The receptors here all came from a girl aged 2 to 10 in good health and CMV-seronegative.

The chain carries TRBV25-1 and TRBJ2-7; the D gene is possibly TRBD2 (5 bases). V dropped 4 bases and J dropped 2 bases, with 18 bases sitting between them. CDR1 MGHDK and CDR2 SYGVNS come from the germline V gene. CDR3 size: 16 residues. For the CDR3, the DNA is TGTGCCAGCAGTGGACGGGTCTCTGACGGGACCTACGAGCAGTACTTC. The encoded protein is CASSGRVSDGTYEQYF.

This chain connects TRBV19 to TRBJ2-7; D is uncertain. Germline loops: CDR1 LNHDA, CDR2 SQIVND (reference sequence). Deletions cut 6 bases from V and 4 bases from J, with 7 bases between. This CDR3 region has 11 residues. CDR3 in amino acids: CASSSLYEQYF. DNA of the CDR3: TGTGCCAGTAGCTCGTTATACGAGCAGTACTTC.

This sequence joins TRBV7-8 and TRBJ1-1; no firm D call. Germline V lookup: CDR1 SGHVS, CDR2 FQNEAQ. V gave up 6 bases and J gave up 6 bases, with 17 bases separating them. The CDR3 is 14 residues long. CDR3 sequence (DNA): TGTGCCAGCAGTCCCGTGAGGGCTAATTCTGAAGCTTTCTTT. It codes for CASSPVRANSEAFF. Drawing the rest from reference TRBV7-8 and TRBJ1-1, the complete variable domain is GAGVSQSPRYKVAKRGQDVALRCDPISGHVSLFWYQQALGQGPEFLTYFQNEAQLDKSGLPSDRFFAERPEGSVSTLKIQRTQQEDSAVYLCASSPVRANSEAFFGQGTRLTVV.

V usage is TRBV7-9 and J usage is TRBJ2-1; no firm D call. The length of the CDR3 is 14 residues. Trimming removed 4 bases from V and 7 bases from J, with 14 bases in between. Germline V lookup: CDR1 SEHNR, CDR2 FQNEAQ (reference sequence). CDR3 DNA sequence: TGTGCCAGCAGCTCCCGCTCCCACGGGAATGAGCAGTTCTTC. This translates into CASSSRSHGNEQFF.

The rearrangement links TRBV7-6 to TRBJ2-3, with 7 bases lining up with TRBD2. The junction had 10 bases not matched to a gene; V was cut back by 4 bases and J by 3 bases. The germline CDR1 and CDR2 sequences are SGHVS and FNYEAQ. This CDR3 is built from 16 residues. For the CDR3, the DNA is TGTGCCAGCAGCTCCATCCCGGGACTAATAACAGATACGCAGTATTTT. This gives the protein CASSSIPGLITDTQYF.

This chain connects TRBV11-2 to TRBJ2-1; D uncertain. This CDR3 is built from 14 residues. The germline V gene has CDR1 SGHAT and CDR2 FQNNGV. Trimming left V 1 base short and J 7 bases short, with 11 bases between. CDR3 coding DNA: TGTGCCAGCAGCTTAGCTGGTAGAGTGAATGAGCAGTTCTTC. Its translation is CASSLAGRVNEQFF.